Listed below are T cell receptor beta chains from one sample, sequenced in a study of CD8+ T cells in alopecia areata. The data were produced by immunoSEQ multiplex PCR, yet TCRdb's version contains in-frame clones alone and is incomplete. The repertoire holds 60,000 to 90,000 clones, 60% to 70% seen once, with 20% to 30% in the top ten. The specimen was CD8+ T cells sorted from blood, collected at week 24, from a patient treated with tofacitinib. The receptors here all came from a human donor with alopecia areata. Both conserved end residues are part of each CDR3. Fields, in order: V gene, J gene, clone size, D gene, CDR3 protein, CDR3 DNA. The D gene is left open where the match is weak. Not all rows give a size; the values are once, few, many and, for expanded clones, a class.

TRBV6-5	TRBJ1-6	-	-	CASSYSSSGSPLHF	TGTGCCAGCAGTTACTCCTCCTCGGGTTCACCCCTCCACTTT
TRBV6-5	TRBJ2-1	-	-	CASSYQGPYNEQFF	TGTGCCAGCAGTTATCAGGGCCCCTACAATGAGCAGTTCTTC
TRBV7-9	TRBJ1-2	few	-	CASSLGRGSYGYTF	TGTGCCAGCAGCTTAGGAAGGGGTAGCTATGGCTACACCTTC
TRBV6-5	TRBJ2-7	-	TRBD1	CASSYRVQGADEQYF	TGTGCCAGCAGTTATCGGGTGCAGGGGGCCGACGAGCAGTACTTC
TRBV4-1	TRBJ2-7	-	TRBD2	CASSYLLSSGTSYEQYF	TGCGCCAGCAGCTACCTGCTGTCTAGCGGGACTTCCTACGAGCAGTACTTC
TRBV4-3	TRBJ1-1	-	-	CASSGGMNTEAFF	TGCGCCAGCAGTGGTGGGATGAACACTGAAGCTTTCTTT
TRBV5-1	TRBJ1-2	-	-	CASSLRGGDGYTF	TGCGCCAGCAGCTTGCGGGGGGGAGATGGCTACACCTTC
TRBV2	TRBJ2-5	-	-	CASSEALRISAETQYF	TGTGCCAGCAGTGAAGCGCTTCGAATAAGCGCAGAGACCCAGTACTTC
TRBV7-9	TRBJ1-2	-	-	CASSLGDLYYGYTF	TGTGCCAGCAGCTTAGGGGACCTTTACTATGGCTACACCTTC
TRBV2	TRBJ2-7	-	TRBD2	CASSDQAGVGVSEQYF	TGTGCCAGCAGTGATCAAGCGGGAGTAGGAGTCAGCGAGCAGTACTTC
TRBV14	TRBJ1-2	-	-	CASSPFRTANYGYTF	TGTGCCAGCAGCCCTTTCCGGACAGCTAACTATGGCTACACCTTC
TRBV4-1	TRBJ1-3	-	TRBD1	CASSPTGQGGNTIYF	TGCGCCAGCAGCCCCACGGGACAGGGAGGAAACACCATATATTTT
TRBV29-1	TRBJ2-1	-	-	CSVGPGNEQFF	TGCAGCGTGGGGCCTGGGAATGAGCAGTTCTTC
TRBV29-1	TRBJ1-2	-	-	CSVSLGRTNYGYTF	TGCAGCGTTTCCCTAGGACGCACTAACTATGGCTACACCTTC